What follows describes a single T cell receptor beta chain. Antigen specificity is unknown. This sample is drawn from a study of cytomegalovirus exposure and HLA in healthy donors. Study-wide background: A data release that came early held some 84 million unique TCRs from HLA-typed donors.

Study results and limitations: Some TCR beta chains (about 170 of them) were listed as cytomegalovirus-associated.

This CDR3 spans 14 amino acids. V gave up 5 bases and J gave up 6 bases; unmatched junction bases: 7. In germline, CDR1 is MGHRA, CDR2 YSYEKL. With 60 Vbeta and 13 Jbeta primers, the PCR was carried out. Some clones are missing from TCRdb's copy, which holds only in-frame ones; the method was immunoSEQ multiplex PCR. Here the sample spans 50,000 or so clones, approximately 71% being singletons. What was sequenced was PBMCs. V usage is TRBV4-1 and J usage is TRBJ1-5, with 7 nucleotides matching TRBD1. This receptor was obtained from a man aged 35 to 55 in good health and CMV-seropositive. The CDR3 sequence is CASSYRQGGQPQHF. The CDR3 DNA follows: TGCGCCAGCAGCTATCGACAGGGAGGTCAGCCCCAGCATTTT.